These 19 T cell receptor beta chains were all obtained from the same sample, sequenced in a study of CD8 T cells in Susac syndrome. With random hexamers, reverse transcription was performed on about 0.5 to 1 ug of RNA. Using its own MiXCR run on the immunoSEQ multiplex PCR reads, TCRdb lists one record per CDR3 protein. This sample yields tens of thousands of distinct CDR3 sequences, of which 95% are seen a single time; 0.45% to 0.5% belongs to the top ten. Sequenced sample: CD8+ T cells from PBMCs. The receptors here all came from a human donor with Susac syndrome.

The chain uses TRBV28 and TRBJ2-1; no reliable D call. Per the germline V gene, CDR1 is MDHEN and CDR2 is SYDVKM. The CDR3 has 13 residues. Trimming removed 2 bases from V and 4 bases from J, with 6 bases in between. The CDR3 bases are TGTGCCAGCAGTTTAGGGCCGTACAATGAGCAGTTCTTC. This gives the protein CASSLGPYNEQFF.

The gene calls are TRBV13 and TRBJ1-1; 8 bases align to TRBD1. The CDR3 consists of 16 residues. V dropped 5 bases and J dropped 1; count of bases not matched to a gene: 9. The V gene's germline CDR1 is PRHDT and CDR2 FYEKMQ (reference sequence). This CDR3 is CASSTRTGPRNTEAFF. The CDR3 region has the DNA TGTGCCAGCAGCACGAGGACAGGGCCACGGAACACTGAAGCTTTCTTT.

CDR3 amino acids: CASSLGGANVLTF. Written as DNA, the CDR3 is TGTGCCAGCAGTTTAGGTGGGGCCAACGTCCTGACTTTC. The chain recombines TRBV27 with TRBJ2-6; unclear D gene. Germline lookup yields CDR1 MNHEY and CDR2 SMNVEV (reference sequence). Trimming took 2 bases from V and 3 from J, leaving 2 bases between them. The CDR3 is 13 amino acids.

The chain couples TRBV25-1 to TRBJ1-5; no clear D gene. V was pared by 4 bases and J by 0 bases, with 7 bases between. This CDR3 is built from 14 residues. CDR1 and CDR2 from the germline V gene are MGHDK and SYGVNS. CDR3 region: CASSGHYSNQPQHF. The DNA for the CDR3 is TGTGCCAGCAGTGGACATTATAGCAATCAGCCCCAGCATTTT.

The genes are TRBV4-1 and TRBJ1-4, with TRBD1 identical over 7 bases. CDR3 length: 14 amino acids. V lost 5 bases and J lost 7; bases outside the gene matches: 7. The germline CDR1 and CDR2 sequences are MGHRA and YSYEKL. The CDR3 region is CASSGRQGVEKLFF. As DNA, the CDR3 is TGCGCCAGCAGCGGCAGGCAGGGGGTTGAAAAACTGTTTTTT.

V and J are TRBV20-1 and TRBJ1-2; no firm D call. The CDR3 has 11 amino acids. Germline CDR1 reads DFQATT; CDR2 reads SNEGSKA (reference sequence). Trimming pared 5 bases from V and 4 bases from J, leaving 8 bases between. The CDR3 loop reads CSAQGGYGYTF. CDR3 bases: TGCAGTGCTCAAGGCGGCTATGGCTACACCTTC.

The chain combines TRBV30 with TRBJ2-1; 7 nucleotides line up with TRBD1. CDR1 GTSNPN and CDR2 SVGIG come from the germline V gene (reference sequence). V shed 8 bases and J 8 bases; nucleotides not matched to a gene: 12. The CDR3 extends over 13 amino acids. CDR3 protein: CAGGQSLEDEQFF. The CDR3 bases are TGTGCCGGGGGACAGTCCCTCGAGGATGAGCAGTTCTTC.

J is TRBJ1-1 and V is TRBV27; no reliable D call. Per the germline V gene, CDR1 is MNHEY and CDR2 is SMNVEV (reference sequence). The CDR3 is 16 residues long. Trimming shortened V by 2 bases and J by 5 bases, and 18 bases separated the two germline ends. Written as DNA, the CDR3 is TGTGCCAGCAGTTTAGCAACGGACCCGGGGAAGACTGAAGCTTTCTTT. Protein: CASSLATDPGKTEAFF.

The V and J genes are TRBV5-1 and TRBJ2-2; 8 bases are shared with TRBD1. The trim removed 4 bases at V and 1 base at J, leaving 3 bases unmatched. Germline-derived CDR1 and CDR2 are SGHRS and YFSETQ. The CDR3 runs 15 residues. The CDR3 loop reads CASSGGTGNTGELFF. DNA for the CDR3: TGCGCCAGCAGCGGGGGGACAGGGAACACCGGGGAGCTGTTTTTT.

V usage is TRBV29-1 and J usage is TRBJ2-3, with TRBD1 identical over 9 bases. CDR1 and CDR2 (germline): SQVTM, ANQGSEA. The junction had 13 bases not matched to a gene; V was cut back by 2 bases and J by 4 bases. The CDR3 has 17 amino acids. In DNA, the CDR3 is TGCAGCGTTGAAACCCTCGAACAGGGGGCGCGGGCAGATACGCAGTATTTT. Translated: CSVETLEQGARADTQYF.

This chain joins TRBV14 and TRBJ2-1, with D possibly matching TRBD2 (5 bases). The CDR3 covers 13 residues. Trimming took off 2 bases at V and 8 bases at J, with 10 bases between the two ends. CDR1 is SGHDN, CDR2 FVKESK, per germline. The CDR3 DNA follows: TGTGCCAGCAGCCAATTTTTCGGGGATGAGCAGTTCTTC. Protein sequence: CASSQFFGDEQFF.

This sequence joins TRBV11-2 and TRBJ2-1; 7 bases line up with TRBD1. The CDR3 is made up of 15 amino acids. V gave up 5 bases and J gave up 4 bases; unmatched junction bases: 8. Germline V lookup: CDR1 SGHAT, CDR2 FQNNGV. The CDR3: CASSPQQGTYNEQFF. CDR3 coding DNA: TGTGCCAGCAGCCCGCAACAGGGGACATACAATGAGCAGTTCTTC.

The chain has TRBV5-1 and TRBJ2-7; D is undetermined. V lost 0 bases and J 4 bases, leaving 26 bases between the germline ends. The CDR3 spans 19 residues. Germline V gene sequence: CDR1 SGHRS, CDR2 YFSETQ. CDR3 loop: CASSLVPGVAHGSFYEQYF. Here the CDR3 DNA reads TGCGCCAGCAGCTTGGTTCCTGGGGTCGCCCACGGGTCATTTTACGAGCAGTACTTC.

The chain has TRBV29-1 and TRBJ2-2, with D maybe TRBD2 (5 bases). This CDR3 region has 13 residues. Germline CDR1 is SQVTM and CDR2 is ANQGSEA. Trimming pared 5 bases from V and 4 bases from J, leaving 11 bases between. In DNA, the CDR3 is TGCAGCGTTTATGCCGCGGGCACCGGGGAGCTGTTTTTT. It encodes CSVYAAGTGELFF.

The J gene is TRBJ1-5, the V gene TRBV7-9; D may be TRBD1 (6 bases). Germline assignment: CDR1 SEHNR and CDR2 FQNEAQ (reference sequence). The CDR3 is made up of 16 amino acids. The V gene lost 8 bases and the J gene lost 1 base, with 18 bases spanning the gap. CDR3 amino acids: CASLQPGQGSNQPQHF. Written as DNA, the CDR3 is TGTGCCAGCTTACAACCGGGCCAGGGGAGCAATCAGCCCCAGCATTTT.

This chain uses TRBV6-5 with TRBJ1-1; weak D call: TRBD1 (5 bases). The germline gives CDR1 MNHEY, CDR2 SVGAGI. The V gene lost 11 bases and the J gene lost 1 base, with 17 bases spanning the gap. This CDR3 region has 14 residues. Here the CDR3 DNA reads TGTGCCTCCATCCCGGGACGCCCGAACACTGAAGCTTTCTTT. Translated, it gives CASIPGRPNTEAFF.

This chain uses TRBV13 with TRBJ2-1; D is uncertain. Germline CDR1 reads PRHDT; CDR2 reads FYEKMQ (reference sequence). Trimming left V 7 bases short and J 8 bases short, with 15 bases between. The CDR3 sequence is 13 residues long. The CDR3 spells CASNPSPRDEQFF. CDR3 bases: TGTGCCAGCAACCCCTCACCACGGGATGAGCAGTTCTTC. The full variable domain, with the rest looked up from reference TRBV13 and TRBJ2-1, is AAGVIQSPRHLIKEKRETATLKCYPIPRHDTVYWYQQGPGQDPQFLISFYEKMQSDKGSIPDRFSAQQFSDYHSELNMSSLELGDSALYFCASNPSPRDEQFFGPGTRLTVL.

The genes are TRBV7-9 and TRBJ1-1; D possibly corresponds to TRBD1 (5 bases). CDR1 is SEHNR, CDR2 FQNEAQ, per germline (reference sequence). Trimming removed 4 bases at V and 4 bases at J, with 7 bases between. The CDR3 sequence is 12 residues long. CDR3 loop: CASSSGSTEAFF. The CDR3 region has the DNA TGTGCCAGCAGCTCAGGGAGCACTGAAGCTTTCTTT.

CDR3 sequence (DNA): TGCAGCGCTAAGGGTTTTCCGGAGCAGTTCTTC. It is translated as CSAKGFPEQFF. This chain connects TRBV29-1 to TRBJ2-1; D is uncertain. This CDR3 is built from 11 residues. Trimming removed 7 bases at V and 10 bases at J, with 14 bases between. Germline V gives CDR1 SQVTM, CDR2 ANQGSEA.